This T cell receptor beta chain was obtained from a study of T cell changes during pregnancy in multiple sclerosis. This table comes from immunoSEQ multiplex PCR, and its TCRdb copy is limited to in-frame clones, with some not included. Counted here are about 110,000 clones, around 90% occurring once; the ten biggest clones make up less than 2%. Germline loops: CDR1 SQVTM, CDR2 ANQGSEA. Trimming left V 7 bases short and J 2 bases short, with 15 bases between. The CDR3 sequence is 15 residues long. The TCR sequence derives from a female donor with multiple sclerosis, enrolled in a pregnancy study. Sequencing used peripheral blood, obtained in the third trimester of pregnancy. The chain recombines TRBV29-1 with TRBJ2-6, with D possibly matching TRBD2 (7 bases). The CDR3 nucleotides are TGCAGCGGGACGGGGGGCGCCCCTGGGGCCAACGTCCTGACTTTC. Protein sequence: CSGTGGAPGANVLTF.